This T cell receptor (beta chain) comes out of a study of blood T cell repertoires in COVID-19. Germline loops: CDR1 MNHEY, CDR2 SMNVEV (reference sequence). Trimming removed 5 bases at V and 5 bases at J, with 18 bases between. CDR3 length: 15 residues. Profiling relied on immunoSEQ multiplex PCR, and the TCRdb table lists in-frame clones only, not all of them. The sample shows more than 200,000 clones, around 86% of them seen only once. The sequencing sample was made of PBMCs or T cells enriched from blood (not recorded which). The clonotype was recovered from a man aged 25 to 40 in a cohort exposed to, infected with or recovered from COVID-19 (not recorded which). V and J are TRBV27 and TRBJ1-1, with D tentatively TRBD1 (6 bases). CDR3 amino acids: CASSITRGGGTEAFF. The CDR3 coding sequence is TGTGCCAGCAGTATCACCAGGGGTGGGGGAACTGAAGCTTTCTTT.